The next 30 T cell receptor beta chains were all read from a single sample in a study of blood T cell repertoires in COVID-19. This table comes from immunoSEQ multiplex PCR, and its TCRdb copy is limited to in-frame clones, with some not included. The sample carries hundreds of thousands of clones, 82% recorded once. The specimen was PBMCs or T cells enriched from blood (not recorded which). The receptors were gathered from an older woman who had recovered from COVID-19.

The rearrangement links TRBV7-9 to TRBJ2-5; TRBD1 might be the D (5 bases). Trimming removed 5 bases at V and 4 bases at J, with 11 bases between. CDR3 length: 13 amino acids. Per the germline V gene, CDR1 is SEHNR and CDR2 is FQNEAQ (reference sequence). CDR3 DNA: TGTGCCAGCAGCCCAGGGTGGGGAGAGACCCAGTACTTC. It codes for CASSPGWGETQYF.

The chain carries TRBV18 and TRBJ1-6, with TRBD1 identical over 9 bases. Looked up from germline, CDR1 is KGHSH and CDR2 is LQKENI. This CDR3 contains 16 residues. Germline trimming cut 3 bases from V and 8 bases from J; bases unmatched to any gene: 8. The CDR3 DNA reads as TGTGCCAGCTCACCTCCGGGACAGGGAGGGGATTCACCCCTCCACTTT. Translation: CASSPPGQGGDSPLHF.

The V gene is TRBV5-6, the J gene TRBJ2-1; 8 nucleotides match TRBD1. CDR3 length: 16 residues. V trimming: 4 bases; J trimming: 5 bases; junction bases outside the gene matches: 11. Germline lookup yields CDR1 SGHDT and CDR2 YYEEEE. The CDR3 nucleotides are TGTGCCAGCAGCCCTGAGATGGGGACAGGACACAATGAGCAGTTCTTC. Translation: CASSPEMGTGHNEQFF. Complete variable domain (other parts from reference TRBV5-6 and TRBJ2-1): DAGVTQSPTHLIKTRGQQVTLRCSPKSGHDTVSWYQQALGQGPQFIFQYYEEEERQRGNFPDRFSGHQFPNYSSELNVNALLLGDSALYLCASSPEMGTGHNEQFFGPGTRLTVL.

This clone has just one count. The CDR3 is CASSQVPGSLHF. As DNA, the CDR3 is TGTGCCAGCAGCCAAGTCCCAGGATCCCTCCACTTT. The chain recombines TRBV3-1 (or the pseudogene TRBV3-2) with TRBJ1-6; D gene ambiguous. CDR3 length equals 12 residues. V lost 1 base and J 14 bases, leaving 9 bases between the germline ends. The germline CDR1 and CDR2 sequences are LGHDT and YNNKEL (reference sequence).

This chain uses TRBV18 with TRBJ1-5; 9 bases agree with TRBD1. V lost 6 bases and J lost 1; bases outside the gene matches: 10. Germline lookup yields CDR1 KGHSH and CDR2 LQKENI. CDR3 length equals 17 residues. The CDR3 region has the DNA TGTGCCAGCTCGCCGGGACAGGGTCTTTACAGCAATCAGCCCCAGCATTTT. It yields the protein CASSPGQGLYSNQPQHF.

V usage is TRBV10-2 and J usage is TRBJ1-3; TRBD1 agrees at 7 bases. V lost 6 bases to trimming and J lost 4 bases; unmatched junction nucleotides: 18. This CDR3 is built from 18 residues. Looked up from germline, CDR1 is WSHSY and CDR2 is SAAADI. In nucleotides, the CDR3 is TGCGCCAGCAGGGAGGGGGCGCAAGCCTCCAAATCGGGAAACACCATATATTTT. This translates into CASREGAQASKSGNTIYF.

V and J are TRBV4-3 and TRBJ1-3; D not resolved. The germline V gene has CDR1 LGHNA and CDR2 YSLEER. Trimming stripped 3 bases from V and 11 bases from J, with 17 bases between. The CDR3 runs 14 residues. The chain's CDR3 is CASSQSGPRRAIYF. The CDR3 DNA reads TGCGCCAGCAGCCAGTCGGGTCCCAGGCGGGCCATATATTTT.

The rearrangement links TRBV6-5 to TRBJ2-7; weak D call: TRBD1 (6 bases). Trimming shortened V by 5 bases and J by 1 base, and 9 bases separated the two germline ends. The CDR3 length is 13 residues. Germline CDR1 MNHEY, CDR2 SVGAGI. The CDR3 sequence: CASSRTVSYEQYF. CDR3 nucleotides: TGTGCCAGCAGTCGGACAGTTTCCTACGAGCAGTACTTC.

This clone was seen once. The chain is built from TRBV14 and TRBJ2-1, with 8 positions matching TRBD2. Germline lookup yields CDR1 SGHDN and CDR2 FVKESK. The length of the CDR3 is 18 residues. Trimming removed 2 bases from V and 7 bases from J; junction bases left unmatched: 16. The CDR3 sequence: CASSQLESGLAVVNEQFF. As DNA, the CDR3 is TGTGCCAGCAGCCAACTAGAAAGCGGACTAGCCGTAGTGAATGAGCAGTTCTTC.

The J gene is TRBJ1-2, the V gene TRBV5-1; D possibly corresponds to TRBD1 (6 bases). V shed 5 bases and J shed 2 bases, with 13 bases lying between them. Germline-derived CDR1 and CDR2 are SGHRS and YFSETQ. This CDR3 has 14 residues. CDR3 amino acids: CASSSGVRNYGYTF. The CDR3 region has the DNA TGCGCCAGCAGTTCAGGGGTTCGGAACTATGGCTACACCTTC.

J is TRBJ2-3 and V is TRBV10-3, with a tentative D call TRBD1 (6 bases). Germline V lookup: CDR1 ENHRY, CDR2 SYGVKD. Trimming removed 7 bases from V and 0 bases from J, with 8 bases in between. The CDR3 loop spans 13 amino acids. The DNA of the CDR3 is TGTGCCATCATGCAGGGGAGCACAGATACGCAGTATTTT. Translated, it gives CAIMQGSTDTQYF.

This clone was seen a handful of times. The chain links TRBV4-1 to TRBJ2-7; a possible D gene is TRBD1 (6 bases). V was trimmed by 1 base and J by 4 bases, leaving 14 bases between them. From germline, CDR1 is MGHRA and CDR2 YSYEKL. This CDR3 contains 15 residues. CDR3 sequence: CASSQVPTGNYEQYF. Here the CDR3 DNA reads TGCGCCAGCAGCCAAGTGCCAACAGGGAATTACGAGCAGTACTTC.

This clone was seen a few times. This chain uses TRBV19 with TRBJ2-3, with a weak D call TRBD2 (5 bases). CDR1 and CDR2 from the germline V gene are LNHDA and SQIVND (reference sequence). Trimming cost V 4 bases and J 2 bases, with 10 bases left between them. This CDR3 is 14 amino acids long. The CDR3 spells CASSRGMNTDTQYF. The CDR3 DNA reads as TGTGCCAGTAGTAGAGGGATGAACACAGATACGCAGTATTTT.

The CDR3 DNA reads as TGTGCCAGCAGCCAAAGCTATTCGGAGACCCAGTACTTC. This sequence encodes CASSQSYSETQYF. The rearrangement joins TRBV11-3 to TRBJ2-5; D ambiguous. With 5 bases removed from V and 5 bases from J, the gap between germline ends came to 12 bases. The CDR3 has 13 amino acids. Germline CDR1 and CDR2: SGHNT and YENEEA.

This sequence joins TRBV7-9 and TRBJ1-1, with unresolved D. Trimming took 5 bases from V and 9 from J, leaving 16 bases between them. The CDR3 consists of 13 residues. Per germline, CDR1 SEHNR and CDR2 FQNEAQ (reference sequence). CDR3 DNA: TGTGCCAGCAGCCCTAGCCGGACGGGTAAAGCTTTCTTT. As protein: CASSPSRTGKAFF.

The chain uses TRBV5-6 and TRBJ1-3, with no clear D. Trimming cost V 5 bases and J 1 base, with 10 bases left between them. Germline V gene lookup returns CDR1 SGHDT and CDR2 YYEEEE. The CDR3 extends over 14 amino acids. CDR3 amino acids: CASRGTASGNTIYF. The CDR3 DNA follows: TGTGCCAGCAGGGGCACGGCGTCTGGAAACACCATATATTTT.

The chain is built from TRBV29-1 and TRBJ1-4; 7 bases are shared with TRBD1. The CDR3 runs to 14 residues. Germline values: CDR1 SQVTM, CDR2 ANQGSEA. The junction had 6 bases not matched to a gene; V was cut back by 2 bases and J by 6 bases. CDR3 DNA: TGCAGCGTTGAAATGACGGGACAGCATGAAAAACTGTTTTTT. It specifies CSVEMTGQHEKLFF.

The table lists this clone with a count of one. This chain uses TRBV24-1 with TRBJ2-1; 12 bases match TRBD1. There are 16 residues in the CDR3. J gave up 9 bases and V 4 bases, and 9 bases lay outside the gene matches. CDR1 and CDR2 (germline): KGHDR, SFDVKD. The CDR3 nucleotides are TGTGCCACCAGTGACCCCGGGACAGGGGGCTGGGGTGAGCAGTTCTTC. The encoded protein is CATSDPGTGGWGEQFF.

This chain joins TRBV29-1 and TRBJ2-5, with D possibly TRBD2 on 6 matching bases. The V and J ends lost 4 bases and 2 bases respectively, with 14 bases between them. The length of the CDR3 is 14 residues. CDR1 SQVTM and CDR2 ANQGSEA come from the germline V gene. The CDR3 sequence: CSVAPRGIQETQYF. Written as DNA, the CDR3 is TGCAGCGTTGCCCCACGGGGGATTCAAGAGACCCAGTACTTC.

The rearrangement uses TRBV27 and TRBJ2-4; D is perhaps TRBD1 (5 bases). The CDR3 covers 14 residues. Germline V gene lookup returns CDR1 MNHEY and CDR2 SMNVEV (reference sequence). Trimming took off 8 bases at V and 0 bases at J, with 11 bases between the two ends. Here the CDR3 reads CASGRGLAKNIQYF. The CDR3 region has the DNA TGTGCCAGCGGAAGGGGCTTAGCCAAAAACATTCAGTACTTC.

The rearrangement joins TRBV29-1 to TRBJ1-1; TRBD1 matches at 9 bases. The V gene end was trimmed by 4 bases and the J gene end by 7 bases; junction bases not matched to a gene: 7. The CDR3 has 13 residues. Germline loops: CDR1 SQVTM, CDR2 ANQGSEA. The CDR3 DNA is TGCAGCGTTGTAACAGGGGGCGGGGATGAAGCTTTCTTT. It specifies CSVVTGGGDEAFF.

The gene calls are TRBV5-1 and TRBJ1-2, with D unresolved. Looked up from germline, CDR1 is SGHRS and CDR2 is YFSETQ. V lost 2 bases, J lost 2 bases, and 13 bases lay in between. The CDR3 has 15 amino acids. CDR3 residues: CASSLEPGTNYGYTF. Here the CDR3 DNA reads TGCGCCAGCAGCTTAGAACCGGGAACCAACTATGGCTACACCTTC.

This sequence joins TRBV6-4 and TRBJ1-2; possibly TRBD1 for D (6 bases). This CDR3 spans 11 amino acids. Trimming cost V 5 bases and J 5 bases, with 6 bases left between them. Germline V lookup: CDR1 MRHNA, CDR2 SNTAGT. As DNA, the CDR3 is TGTGCCAGCAGTACAGGGTATGGCTACACCTTC. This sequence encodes CASSTGYGYTF.

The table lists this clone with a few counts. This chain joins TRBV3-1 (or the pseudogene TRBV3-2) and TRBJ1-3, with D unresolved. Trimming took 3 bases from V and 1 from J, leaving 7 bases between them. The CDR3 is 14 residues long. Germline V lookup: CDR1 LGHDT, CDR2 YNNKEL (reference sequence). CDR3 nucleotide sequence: TGTGCCAGCAGCCACCAAGCATCTGGAAACACCATATATTTT. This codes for CASSHQASGNTIYF.

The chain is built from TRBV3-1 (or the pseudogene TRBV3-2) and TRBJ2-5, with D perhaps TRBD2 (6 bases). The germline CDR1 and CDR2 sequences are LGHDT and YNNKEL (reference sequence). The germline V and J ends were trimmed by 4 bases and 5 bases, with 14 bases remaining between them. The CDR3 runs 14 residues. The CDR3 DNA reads TGTGCCAGCAGCCCTCGGACCGGAGGGGAGACCCAGTACTTC. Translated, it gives CASSPRTGGETQYF.

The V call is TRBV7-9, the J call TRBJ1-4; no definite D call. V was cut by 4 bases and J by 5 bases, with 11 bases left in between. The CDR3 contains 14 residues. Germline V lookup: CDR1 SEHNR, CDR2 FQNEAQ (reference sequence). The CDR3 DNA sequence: TGTGCCAGCAGCTCCTCCGGGAGAAATGAAAAACTGTTTTTT. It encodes CASSSSGRNEKLFF. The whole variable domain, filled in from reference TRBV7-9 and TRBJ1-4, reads DTGVSQNPRHKITKRGQNVTFRCDPISEHNRLYWYRQTLGQGPEFLTYFQNEAQLEKSRLLSDRFSAERPKGSFSTLEIQRTEQGDSAMYLCASSSSGRNEKLFFGSGTQLSVL.

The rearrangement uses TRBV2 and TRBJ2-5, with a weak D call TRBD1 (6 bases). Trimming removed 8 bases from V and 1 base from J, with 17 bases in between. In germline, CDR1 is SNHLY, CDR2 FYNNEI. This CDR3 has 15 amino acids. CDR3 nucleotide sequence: TGTGCCAGCGCCCGCCGGGACACAACCCAAGAGACCCAGTACTTC. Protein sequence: CASARRDTTQETQYF.

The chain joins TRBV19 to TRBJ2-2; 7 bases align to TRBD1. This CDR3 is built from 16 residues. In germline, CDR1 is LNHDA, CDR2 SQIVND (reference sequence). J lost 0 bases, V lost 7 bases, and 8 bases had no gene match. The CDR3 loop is CASTPRGTANTGELFF. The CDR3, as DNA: TGTGCCAGTACCCCGAGGGGGACAGCGAACACCGGGGAGCTGTTTTTT.

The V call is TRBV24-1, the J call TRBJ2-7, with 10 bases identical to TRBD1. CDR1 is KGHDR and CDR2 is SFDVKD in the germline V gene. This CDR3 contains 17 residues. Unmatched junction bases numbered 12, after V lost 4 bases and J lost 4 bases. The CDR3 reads CATSDHHPGTGDYEQYF. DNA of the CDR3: TGTGCCACCAGTGACCATCACCCCGGGACAGGGGATTACGAGCAGTACTTC.

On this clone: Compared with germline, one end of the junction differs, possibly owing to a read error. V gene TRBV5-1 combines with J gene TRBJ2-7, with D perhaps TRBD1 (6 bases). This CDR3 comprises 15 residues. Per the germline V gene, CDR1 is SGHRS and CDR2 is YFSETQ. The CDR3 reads CASSHLGQISDEQYF. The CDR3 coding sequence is TGCGCCAGCAGCCACCTAGGACAGATCTCCGACGAGCAGTACTTC.